The 28 T cell receptor beta chains below come from one sample, sequenced in a study of cytomegalovirus exposure and HLA in healthy donors. The primer mix had 60 Vbeta and 13 Jbeta primers. Using immunoSEQ multiplex PCR, the repertoire was profiled, and TCRdb retains in-frame clones only, with some absent. The sample records approximately 140,000 clones, roughly 78% being singletons. Sequences were obtained from PBMCs. The receptors shown here come from a man aged 35-49 years in good health and CMV-seropositive.

The rearrangement links TRBV30 to TRBJ2-1; 13 bases align to TRBD2. The germline CDR1 and CDR2 sequences are GTSNPN and SVGIG (reference sequence). J lost 9 bases, V lost 1 base, and 9 bases had no gene match. The CDR3 has 16 residues. CDR3 sequence reads: CAWSGRTSGSSFEQFF. CDR3 nucleotides: TGTGCCTGGAGTGGGAGGACTAGCGGGAGTTCTTTTGAGCAGTTCTTC.

The chain is built from TRBV9 and TRBJ2-3, with 8 bases aligning to TRBD1. With V trimmed by 0 bases and J by 3 bases, 0 bases remained unmatched. Germline CDR1 reads SGDLS; CDR2 reads YYNGEE. CDR3 length: 14 residues. CDR3 loop: CASSVGQGTDTQYF. CDR3 DNA: TGTGCCAGCAGCGTAGGACAGGGGACAGATACGCAGTATTTT.

This clone has a handful of counts. This chain links TRBV10-2 with TRBJ1-5; TRBD1 aligns across 8 bases. The CDR3 sequence is 17 residues long. The V gene end was trimmed by 2 bases and the J gene end by 3 bases; junction bases not matched to a gene: 9. The germline V gene has CDR1 WSHSY and CDR2 SAAADI. The CDR3 sequence: CASSERAGGWINQPQHF. CDR3 bases: TGCGCCAGCAGTGAGCGGGCAGGGGGCTGGATCAATCAGCCCCAGCATTTT.

The DNA of the CDR3 is TGTGCCAGTAGTCCCCTGGGGACTAGCGGGAGATCCGGGGAGCTGTTTTTT. Encoded protein: CASSPLGTSGRSGELFF. V usage is TRBV19 and J usage is TRBJ2-2, with TRBD2 identical over 14 bases. V shed 5 bases and J 6 bases; nucleotides not matched to a gene: 8. This CDR3 has 17 residues. The V gene's germline CDR1 is LNHDA and CDR2 SQIVND (reference sequence). Supplemented by reference TRBV19 and TRBJ2-2, the full variable domain reads DGGITQSPKYLFRKEGQNVTLSCEQNLNHDAMYWYRQDPGQGLRLIYYSQIVNDFQKGDIAEGYSVSREKKESFPLTVTSAQKNPTAFYLCASSPLGTSGRSGELFFGEGSRLTVL.

The CDR3 nucleotides read TGCGCCAGCAGTGAGCACCACGGGGGGAGGGCCGGAGATACGCAGTATTTT. This sequence encodes CASSEHHGGRAGDTQYF. The V gene is TRBV10-2, the J gene TRBJ2-3; the match to TRBD2 covers 7 bases. V shed 2 bases and J 5 bases; nucleotides not matched to a gene: 13. CDR3 length equals 17 residues. The germline V gene has CDR1 WSHSY and CDR2 SAAADI.

The chain couples TRBV9 to TRBJ2-5; possible D gene TRBD2, 6 bases. Per germline, CDR1 SGDLS and CDR2 YYNGEE. The V gene lost 0 bases and the J gene lost 7 bases, with 10 bases spanning the gap. The CDR3 is 13 residues long. CDR3 coding DNA: TGTGCCAGCAGCGTAGGGGGGGTGGCGACCCAGTACTTC. It translates to CASSVGGVATQYF.

This clone was counted only a few times. V and J are TRBV28 and TRBJ2-2; perhaps TRBD2 as D (5 bases). V lost 5 bases and J lost 9, with 13 bases in between. The CDR3 sequence is 13 residues long. Germline V gene lookup returns CDR1 MDHEN and CDR2 SYDVKM. The CDR3 nucleotides read TGTGCCAGCAGTCCGGGGTCTGCCAGGGAGCTGTTTTTT. Translated: CASSPGSARELFF.

Comment on this clone: One junction end disagrees with the germline gene, perhaps due to a read error. This rearrangement joins TRBV7-9 to TRBJ1-1; D not resolved. This CDR3 has 13 residues. From germline, CDR1 is SEHNR and CDR2 FQNEAQ (reference sequence). The CDR3 sequence: CSSSFSGNTEAFF. The CDR3 DNA follows: TGTTCCAGCAGCTTCTCAGGGAACACTGAAGCTTTCTTT. Combining the CDR3 with reference TRBV7-9 and TRBJ1-1 gives the whole variable domain DTGVSQNPRHKITKRGQNVTFRCDPISEHNRLYWYRQTLGQGPEFLTYFQNEAQLEKSRLLSDRFSAERPKGSFSTLEIQRTEQGDSAMYLCSSSFSGNTEAFFGQGTRLTVV.

V and J are TRBV7-9 and TRBJ1-5; a possible D gene is TRBD1 (6 bases). Germline CDR1 SEHNR, CDR2 FQNEAQ (reference sequence). The CDR3 length is 14 residues. With 2 bases removed from V and 4 bases from J, the gap between germline ends came to 9 bases. As DNA, the CDR3 is TGTGCCAGCAGCTTATCAACAGGGAATCAGCCCCAGCATTTT. Its protein is CASSLSTGNQPQHF. Full variable domain (rest looked up from reference TRBV7-9 and TRBJ1-5): DTGVSQNPRHKITKRGQNVTFRCDPISEHNRLYWYRQTLGQGPEFLTYFQNEAQLEKSRLLSDRFSAERPKGSFSTLEIQRTEQGDSAMYLCASSLSTGNQPQHFGDGTRLSIL.

This clone was picked up a small number of times. This chain uses TRBV9 with TRBJ2-3; TRBD2 agrees at 15 bases. V lost 3 bases and J lost 3; bases outside the gene matches: 14. CDR1 is SGDLS and CDR2 is YYNGEE in the germline V gene. The CDR3 is made up of 20 amino acids. CDR3 nucleotides: TGTGCCAGCAGCGGCGTTCCGGGACTAGCGGGAGGCCGGAGTACAGATACGCAGTATTTT. Its translation: CASSGVPGLAGGRSTDTQYF.

V is TRBV5-1 and J is TRBJ2-1; D remains ambiguous. The CDR3 sequence is 15 residues long. V was pared by 2 bases and J by 0 bases, with 9 bases between. Germline loops: CDR1 SGHRS, CDR2 YFSETQ. CDR3 in amino acids: CASSFGQASYNEQFF. The CDR3 DNA reads TGCGCCAGCAGCTTCGGTCAGGCCTCCTACAATGAGCAGTTCTTC.

In its sample, this clone was seen once. V usage is TRBV5-4 and J usage is TRBJ1-4; maybe TRBD1 (6 bases). The V gene's germline CDR1 is SGHNT and CDR2 YYREEE (reference sequence). The CDR3 is 17 residues long. V was shortened by 0 bases and J by 2 bases, with 14 bases between the two germline ends. The CDR3 DNA is TGTGCCAGCAGCTTGGCCGGGGGGGCGACTACTAATGAAAAACTGTTTTTT. It translates to CASSLAGGATTNEKLFF.

V and J are TRBV5-4 and TRBJ2-1, with 8 positions matching TRBD2. CDR3 length equals 16 residues. J gave up 4 bases and V 0 bases, and 6 bases lay outside the gene matches. Germline V gene data show CDR1 as SGHNT and CDR2 as YYREEE (reference sequence). CDR3 amino acids: CASSLDEIAGYNEQFF. Here the CDR3 DNA reads TGTGCCAGCAGCTTGGACGAAATAGCGGGATACAATGAGCAGTTCTTC.

This chain uses TRBV29-1 with TRBJ2-5; weak D call: TRBD2 (6 bases). This CDR3 region has 18 residues. Germline CDR1 reads SQVTM; CDR2 reads ANQGSEA. V lost 0 bases and J lost 4, with 24 bases in between. DNA of the CDR3: TGCAGCGTTGAAGAAGGGCCGGCGGGGTCATGGGGTAGAGAGACCCAGTACTTC. It translates to CSVEEGPAGSWGRETQYF. The entire variable domain, with the rest obtained from reference TRBV29-1 and TRBJ2-5, is as follows: SAVISQKPSRDICQRGTSLTIQCQVDSQVTMMFWYRQQPGQSLTLIATANQGSEATYESGFVIDKFPISRPNLTFSTLTVSNMSPEDSSIYLCSVEEGPAGSWGRETQYFGPGTRLLVL.

The chain employs TRBV30 and TRBJ1-1; D unclear. CDR1 and CDR2 from the germline V gene are GTSNPN and SVGIG (reference sequence). V lost 1 base to trimming and J lost 7 bases, with 10 bases between them. CDR3 length equals 12 residues. The CDR3 protein is CAWSGIIDEAFF. DNA of the CDR3: TGTGCCTGGAGTGGAATTATAGATGAAGCTTTCTTT.

The chain is built from TRBV19 and TRBJ2-7; 7 nucleotides match TRBD1. V gave up 4 bases and J gave up 1 base; unmatched junction bases: 1. Germline-derived CDR1 and CDR2 are LNHDA and SQIVND (reference sequence). The CDR3 loop spans 13 amino acids. The CDR3 loop is CASSTGQSYEQYF. CDR3 DNA: TGTGCCAGTAGTACGGGACAGTCCTACGAGCAGTACTTC. Full variable domain (rest looked up from reference TRBV19 and TRBJ2-7): DGGITQSPKYLFRKEGQNVTLSCEQNLNHDAMYWYRQDPGQGLRLIYYSQIVNDFQKGDIAEGYSVSREKKESFPLTVTSAQKNPTAFYLCASSTGQSYEQYFGPGTRLTVT.

V is TRBV11-2 and J is TRBJ1-1, with 8 bases that match TRBD1. The CDR3 is 15 amino acids. V lost 5 bases to trimming and J lost 5 bases; unmatched junction nucleotides: 10. Per germline, CDR1 SGHAT and CDR2 FQNNGV. This CDR3 is CASSRGYRGATEAFF. CDR3 coding DNA: TGTGCCAGCAGCCGAGGATACAGGGGGGCTACTGAAGCTTTCTTT.

This chain uses TRBV6-5 with TRBJ2-7; 7 bases fit TRBD2. V trimming: 8 bases; J trimming: 3 bases; junction bases outside the gene matches: 13. CDR1 is MNHEY and CDR2 is SVGAGI in the germline V gene. This CDR3 is built from 15 residues. DNA of the CDR3: TGTGCCAGCTGGGGAGGAGGGACTAACTACTACGAGCAGTACTTC. Protein: CASWGGGTNYYEQYF.

A word on this clone: Different DNA sequences within this sample yield the same CDR3. This chain links TRBV5-1 with TRBJ1-1; 11 positions agree with TRBD1. The V gene's germline CDR1 is SGHRS and CDR2 YFSETQ. The J segment lost 4 bases and the V segment lost 5 bases, leaving 4 bases of the junction unmatched. The CDR3 spans 14 residues. CDR3 DNA: TGCGCCAGCAGGACCGGGACAGGGGGCACTGAAGCTTTCTTT. This codes for CASRTGTGGTEAFF.

V and J are TRBV6-1 and TRBJ1-5; 7 positions match TRBD1. The CDR3 totals 15 residues. Germline loops: CDR1 MNHNS, CDR2 SASEGT. Germline trimming cut 7 bases from V and 6 bases from J; bases unmatched to any gene: 12. DNA for the CDR3: TGTGCCAGCACCCCATATGCAGGGGGAGGTCAGCCCCAGCATTTT. Translation gives CASTPYAGGGQPQHF.

The gene calls are TRBV18 and TRBJ2-7; TRBD1 matches 10 bases. Germline CDR1 reads KGHSH; CDR2 reads LQKENI. V shed 4 bases and J 3 bases; nucleotides not matched to a gene: 18. The length of the CDR3 is 19 residues. CDR3 nucleotide sequence: TGTGCCAGCTCACTCCTCCGATTTAAAACCGGGACAGGGGACTACGAGCAGTACTTC. Protein: CASSLLRFKTGTGDYEQYF. Variable domain in full (rest from reference TRBV18 and TRBJ2-7): NAGVMQNPRHLVRRRGQEARLRCSPMKGHSHVYWYRQLPEEGLKFMVYLQKENIIDESGMPKERFSAEFPKEGPSILRIQQVVRGDSAAYFCASSLLRFKTGTGDYEQYFGPGTRLTVT.

The chain recombines TRBV27 with TRBJ2-7, with 7 nucleotides matching TRBD1. CDR1 is MNHEY and CDR2 is SMNVEV in the germline V gene (reference sequence). The CDR3 sequence is 13 residues long. J was trimmed by 2 bases and V by 5 bases; bases with no gene match: 3. The CDR3 nucleotides are TGTGCCAGCAGTAACAGGGGACCCTACGAGCAGTACTTC. Translating it yields CASSNRGPYEQYF.

This clone was detected a few times. The V and J genes are TRBV5-1 and TRBJ2-1; 13 bases are shared with TRBD2. The junction had 4 bases not matched to a gene; V was cut back by 2 bases and J by 5 bases. The CDR3 has 16 amino acids. CDR1 is SGHRS and CDR2 is YFSETQ in the germline V gene. This CDR3 is CASSFGLAGANNEQFF. DNA of the CDR3: TGCGCCAGCAGCTTTGGACTAGCGGGAGCGAACAATGAGCAGTTCTTC.

The rearrangement uses TRBV7-3 and TRBJ1-1; no reliable D call. The V end lost 8 bases, the J end lost 5 bases, and 15 bases lay between the germline ends. This CDR3 is 13 amino acids long. Germline V CDR1 and CDR2: SGHTA, FQGTGA. The CDR3, as DNA: TGTGCCAGCGGGGAGGGTTCCGCGACTGAAGCTTTCTTT. Translation gives CASGEGSATEAFF.

The chain uses TRBV27 and TRBJ2-1, with 8 bases that match TRBD2. This CDR3 comprises 12 residues. V gave up 3 bases and J gave up 11 bases; unmatched junction bases: 3. Germline-derived CDR1 and CDR2 are MNHEY and SMNVEV (reference sequence). In nucleotides, the CDR3 is TGTGCCAGCAGTTTCGGGAGGGGTCAGCAGTTCTTC. As protein: CASSFGRGQQFF.

This clone has only a few counts. The chain recombines TRBV19 with TRBJ1-5, with TRBD1 matching 7 bases. Germline lookup yields CDR1 LNHDA and CDR2 SQIVND (reference sequence). The V and J ends lost 6 bases and 0 bases, in that order; junction bases with no gene match: 5. This CDR3 has 15 amino acids. CDR3 in DNA: TGTGCCAGTAGACCGGACAGGAGTAGCAATCAGCCCCAGCATTTT. This sequence encodes CASRPDRSSNQPQHF.

The gene calls are TRBV6-4 and TRBJ2-3; 8 bases fit TRBD2. After removal of 8 bases from V and 5 bases from J, the junction contained 9 bases not matched to a gene. CDR1 MRHNA and CDR2 SNTAGT come from the germline V gene. The CDR3 runs 14 residues. The CDR3 loop is CASGSGALGDTQYF. The DNA for the CDR3 is TGTGCCAGCGGTAGCGGGGCACTGGGAGATACGCAGTATTTT.

The chain joins TRBV18 to TRBJ1-1; tentative D call: TRBD1 (5 bases). V gave up 0 bases and J gave up 7 bases, with 18 bases separating them. Germline V gene lookup returns CDR1 KGHSH and CDR2 LQKENI. There are 16 residues in the CDR3. The CDR3 is CASSPPDGDWGSEAFF. The CDR3 DNA reads TGTGCCAGCTCACCACCGGATGGGGACTGGGGAAGTGAAGCTTTCTTT.